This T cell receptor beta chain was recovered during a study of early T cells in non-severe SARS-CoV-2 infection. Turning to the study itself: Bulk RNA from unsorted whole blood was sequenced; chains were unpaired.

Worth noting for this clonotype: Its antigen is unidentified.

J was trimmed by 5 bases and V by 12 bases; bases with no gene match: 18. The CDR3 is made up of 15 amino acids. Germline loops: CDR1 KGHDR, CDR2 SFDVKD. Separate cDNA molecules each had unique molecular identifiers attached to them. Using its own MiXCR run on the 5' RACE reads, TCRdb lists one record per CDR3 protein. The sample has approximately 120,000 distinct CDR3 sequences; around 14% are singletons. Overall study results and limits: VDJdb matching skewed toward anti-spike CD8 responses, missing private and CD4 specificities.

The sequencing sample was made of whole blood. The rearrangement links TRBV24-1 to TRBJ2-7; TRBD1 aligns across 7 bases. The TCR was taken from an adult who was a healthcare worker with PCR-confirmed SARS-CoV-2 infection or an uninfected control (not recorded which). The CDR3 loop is CAVESPGQFPHEQYF. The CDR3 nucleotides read TGTGCCGTGGAATCACCGGGACAGTTCCCTCACGAGCAGTACTTC.